This TCR beta chain was documented in a study of identical twins. Findings of the study overall: Fewer insertions marked abundant cord blood beta clonotypes; young adult naive trended weakly, memory not at all. Twins' excess sharing was less marked for out-of-frame beta sequences. Out-of-frame alpha sequences common to twins exhibited an excess of low generation probability. Conclusions came from cross-sectional statistical analysis, not from following the same donors.

To note about this clonotype: Its specificity is unknown.

MiXCR, applied by TCRdb to the 5' RACE reads, yields one record per CDR3 protein. Of about 290,000 distinct CDR3 sequences in the sample, 8% to 9.5% were seen once. Trimming left V 5 bases short and J 7 bases short, with 17 bases between. CDR3 size: 14 residues. CDR1 and CDR2 from the germline V gene are SEHNR and FQNEAQ (reference sequence). This sample also belongs to another study, concerning yellow fever vaccine responses in identical twins.

Source material: CD8+ T cells sorted from blood. The receptor comes from a woman aged 18-29 years in good health. This chain connects TRBV7-9 to TRBJ1-1; TRBD1 is a possible D gene (6 bases). For the CDR3, the DNA is TGTGCCAGCAGCCCCACTCAGGGGCAGATTGAAGCTTTCTTT. Its protein is CASSPTQGQIEAFF.